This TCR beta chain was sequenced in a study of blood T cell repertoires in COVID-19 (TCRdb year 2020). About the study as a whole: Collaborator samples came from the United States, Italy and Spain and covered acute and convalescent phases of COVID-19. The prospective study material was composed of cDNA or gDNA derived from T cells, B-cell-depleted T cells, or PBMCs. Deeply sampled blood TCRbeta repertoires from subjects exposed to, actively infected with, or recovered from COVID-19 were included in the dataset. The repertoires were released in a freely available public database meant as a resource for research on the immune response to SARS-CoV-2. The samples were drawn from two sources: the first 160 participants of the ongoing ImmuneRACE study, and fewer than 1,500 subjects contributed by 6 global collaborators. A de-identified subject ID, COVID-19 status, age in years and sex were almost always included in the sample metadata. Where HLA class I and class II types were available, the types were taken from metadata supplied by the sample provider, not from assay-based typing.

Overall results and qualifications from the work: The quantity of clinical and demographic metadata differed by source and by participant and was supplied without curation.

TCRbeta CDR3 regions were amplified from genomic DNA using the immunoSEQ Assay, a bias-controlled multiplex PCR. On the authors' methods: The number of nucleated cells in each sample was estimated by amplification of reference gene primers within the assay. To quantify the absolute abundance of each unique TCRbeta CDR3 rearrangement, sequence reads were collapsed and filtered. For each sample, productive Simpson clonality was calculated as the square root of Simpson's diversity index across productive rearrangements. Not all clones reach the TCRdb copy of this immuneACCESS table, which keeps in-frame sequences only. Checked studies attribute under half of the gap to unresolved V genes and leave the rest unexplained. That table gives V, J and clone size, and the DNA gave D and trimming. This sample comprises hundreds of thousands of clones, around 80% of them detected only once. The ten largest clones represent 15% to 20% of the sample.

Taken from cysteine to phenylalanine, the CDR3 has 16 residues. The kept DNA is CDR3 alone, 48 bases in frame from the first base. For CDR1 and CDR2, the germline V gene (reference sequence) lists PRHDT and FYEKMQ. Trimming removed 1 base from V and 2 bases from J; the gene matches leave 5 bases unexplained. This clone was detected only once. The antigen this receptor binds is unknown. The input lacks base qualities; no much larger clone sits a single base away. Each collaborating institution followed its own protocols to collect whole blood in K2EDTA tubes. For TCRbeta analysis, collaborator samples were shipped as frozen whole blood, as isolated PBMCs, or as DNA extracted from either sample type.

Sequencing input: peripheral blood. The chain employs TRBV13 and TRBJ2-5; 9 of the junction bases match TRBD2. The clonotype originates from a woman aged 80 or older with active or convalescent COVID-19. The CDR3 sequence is CASSLVGSGGQETQYF. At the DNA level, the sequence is TGTGCCAGCAGCTTAGTGGGTAGCGGGGGACAAGAGACCCAGTACTTC.